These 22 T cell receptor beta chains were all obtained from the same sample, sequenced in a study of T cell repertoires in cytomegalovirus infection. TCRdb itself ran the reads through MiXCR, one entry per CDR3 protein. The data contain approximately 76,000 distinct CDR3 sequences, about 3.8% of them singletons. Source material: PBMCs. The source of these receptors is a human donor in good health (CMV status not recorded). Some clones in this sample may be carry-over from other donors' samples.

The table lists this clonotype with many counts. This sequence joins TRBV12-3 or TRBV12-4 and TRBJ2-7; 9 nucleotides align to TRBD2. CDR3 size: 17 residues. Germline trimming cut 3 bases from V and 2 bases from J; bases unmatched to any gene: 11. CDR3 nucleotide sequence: TGTGCCAGCAGTTTCGGGTCCAGCGGGGGGTTCACCTACGAGCAGTACTTC. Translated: CASSFGSSGGFTYEQYF.

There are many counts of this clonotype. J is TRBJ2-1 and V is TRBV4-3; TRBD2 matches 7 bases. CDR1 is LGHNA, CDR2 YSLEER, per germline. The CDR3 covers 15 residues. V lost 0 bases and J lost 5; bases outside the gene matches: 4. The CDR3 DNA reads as TGCGCCAGCAGCCAAGATCGGGAGGAAGACAATGAGCAGTTCTTC. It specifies CASSQDREEDNEQFF.

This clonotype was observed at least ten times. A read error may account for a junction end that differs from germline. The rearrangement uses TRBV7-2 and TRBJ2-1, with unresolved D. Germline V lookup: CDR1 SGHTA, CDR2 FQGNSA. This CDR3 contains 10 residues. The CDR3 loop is CASSSDPPRF. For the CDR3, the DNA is TGTGCCAGCAGTTCGGACCCCCCCCGGTTC.

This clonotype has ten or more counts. The CDR3 nucleotides read TGCAGTGCTAGTGACCCATGGGGTCGAGTGGGCAATGAGCAGTTCTTC. Its translation: CSASDPWGRVGNEQFF. This chain connects TRBV20-1 to TRBJ2-1, with no clear D. V was trimmed by 3 bases and J by 6 bases, leaving 21 bases between them. Germline V gene data show CDR1 as DFQATT and CDR2 as SNEGSKA (reference sequence). The CDR3 runs 16 residues.

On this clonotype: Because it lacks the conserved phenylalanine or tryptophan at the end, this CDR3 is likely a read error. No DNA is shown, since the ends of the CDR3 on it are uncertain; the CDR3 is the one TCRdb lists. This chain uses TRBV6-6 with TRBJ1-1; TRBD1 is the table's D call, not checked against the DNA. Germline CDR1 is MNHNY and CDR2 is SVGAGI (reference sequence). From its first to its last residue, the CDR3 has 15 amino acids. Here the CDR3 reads CASSYSGGGNTEAFL.

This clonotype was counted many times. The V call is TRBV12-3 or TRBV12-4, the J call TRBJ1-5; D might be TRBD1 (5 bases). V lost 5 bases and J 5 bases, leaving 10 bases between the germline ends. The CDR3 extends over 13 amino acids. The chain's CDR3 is CASSATGDQPQHF. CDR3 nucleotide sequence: TGTGCCAGCAGTGCTACAGGAGATCAGCCCCAGCATTTT.

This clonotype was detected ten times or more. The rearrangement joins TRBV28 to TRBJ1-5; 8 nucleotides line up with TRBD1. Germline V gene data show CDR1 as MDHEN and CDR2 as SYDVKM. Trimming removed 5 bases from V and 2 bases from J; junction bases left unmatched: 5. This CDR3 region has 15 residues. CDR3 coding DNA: TGTGCCAGCAGTATCGGACAGGGTGGCAATCAGCCCCAGCATTTT. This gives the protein CASSIGQGGNQPQHF. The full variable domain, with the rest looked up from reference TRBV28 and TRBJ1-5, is DVKVTQSSRYLVKRTGEKVFLECVQDMDHENMFWYRQDPGLGLRLIYFSYDVKMKEKGDIPEGYSVSREKKERFSLILESASTNQTSMYLCASSIGQGGNQPQHFGDGTRLSIL.

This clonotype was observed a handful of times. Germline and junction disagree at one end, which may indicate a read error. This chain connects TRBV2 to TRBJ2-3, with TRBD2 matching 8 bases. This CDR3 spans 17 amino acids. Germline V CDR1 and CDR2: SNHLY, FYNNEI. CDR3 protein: CVSSSPVAGTTMNTQYF. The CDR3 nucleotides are TGTGTCAGCAGCTCACCTGTAGCGGGGACAACCATGAATACGCAGTATTTT.

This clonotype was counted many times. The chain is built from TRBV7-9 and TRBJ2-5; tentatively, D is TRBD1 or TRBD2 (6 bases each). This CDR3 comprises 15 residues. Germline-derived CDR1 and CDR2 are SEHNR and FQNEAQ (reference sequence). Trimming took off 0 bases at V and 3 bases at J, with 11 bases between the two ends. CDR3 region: CASSLALGGEETQYF. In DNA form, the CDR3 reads TGTGCCAGCAGCTTAGCGCTGGGGGGCGAAGAGACCCAGTACTTC.

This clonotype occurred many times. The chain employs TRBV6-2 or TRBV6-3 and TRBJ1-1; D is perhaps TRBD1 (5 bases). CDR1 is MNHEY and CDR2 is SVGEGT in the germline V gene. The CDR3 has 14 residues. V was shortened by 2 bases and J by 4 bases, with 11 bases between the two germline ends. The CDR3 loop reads CASSYARRGTEAFF. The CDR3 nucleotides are TGTGCCAGCAGTTACGCCCGTAGGGGCACTGAAGCTTTCTTT.

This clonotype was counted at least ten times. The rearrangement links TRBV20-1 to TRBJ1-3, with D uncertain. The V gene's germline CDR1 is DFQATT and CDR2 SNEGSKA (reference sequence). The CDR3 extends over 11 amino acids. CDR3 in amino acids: CSLDARNTIYF. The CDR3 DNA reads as TGCAGCCTGGATGCCAGAAACACCATATATTTT.

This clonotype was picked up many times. The CDR3 loop reads CASSPRTDTYGYTF. The CDR3 DNA sequence: TGTGCCAGTAGTCCCCGGACAGATACTTATGGCTACACCTTC. The chain combines TRBV19 with TRBJ1-2; D might be TRBD1 (6 bases). The CDR3 is 14 residues long. Germline-derived CDR1 and CDR2 are LNHDA and SQIVND (reference sequence). The ends were cut back, 5 bases at V and 5 bases at J, with 15 bases in the middle.

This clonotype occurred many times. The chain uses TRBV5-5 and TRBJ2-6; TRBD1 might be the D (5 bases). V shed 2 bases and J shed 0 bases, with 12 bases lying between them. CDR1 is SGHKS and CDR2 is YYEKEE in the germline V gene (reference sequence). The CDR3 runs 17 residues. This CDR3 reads CASSFKTDGSGANVLTF. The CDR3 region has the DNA TGTGCCAGCAGCTTTAAGACAGATGGCTCTGGGGCCAACGTCCTGACTTTC.

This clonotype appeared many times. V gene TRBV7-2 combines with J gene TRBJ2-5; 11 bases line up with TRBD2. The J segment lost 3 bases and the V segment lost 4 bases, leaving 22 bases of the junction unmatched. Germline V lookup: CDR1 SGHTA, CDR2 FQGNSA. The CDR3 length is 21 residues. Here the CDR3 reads CASSSLRDANTSGGPKETQYF. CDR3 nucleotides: TGTGCCAGCAGCTCTCTCCGGGACGCGAACACTAGCGGGGGCCCCAAAGAGACCCAGTACTTC.

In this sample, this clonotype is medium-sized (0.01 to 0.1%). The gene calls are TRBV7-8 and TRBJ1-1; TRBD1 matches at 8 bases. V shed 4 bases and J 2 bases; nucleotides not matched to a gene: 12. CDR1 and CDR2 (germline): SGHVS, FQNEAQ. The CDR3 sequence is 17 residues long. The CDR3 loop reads CASSSHRNRGANTEAFF. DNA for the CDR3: TGTGCCAGCAGCTCACACCGTAACAGGGGGGCAAACACTGAAGCTTTCTTT.

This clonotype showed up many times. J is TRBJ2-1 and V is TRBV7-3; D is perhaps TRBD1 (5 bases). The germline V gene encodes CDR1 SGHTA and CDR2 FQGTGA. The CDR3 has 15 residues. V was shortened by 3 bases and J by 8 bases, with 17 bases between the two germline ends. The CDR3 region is CASSLGPNTPDEQFF. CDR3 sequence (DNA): TGTGCCAGCAGCTTGGGGCCAAACACCCCCGATGAGCAGTTCTTC. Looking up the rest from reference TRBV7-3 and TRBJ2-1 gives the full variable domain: GAGVSQTPSNKVTEKGKYVELRCDPISGHTALYWYRQSLGQGPEFLIYFQGTGAADDSGLPNDRFFAVRPEGSVSTLKIQRTERGDSAVYLCASSLGPNTPDEQFFGPGTRLTVL.

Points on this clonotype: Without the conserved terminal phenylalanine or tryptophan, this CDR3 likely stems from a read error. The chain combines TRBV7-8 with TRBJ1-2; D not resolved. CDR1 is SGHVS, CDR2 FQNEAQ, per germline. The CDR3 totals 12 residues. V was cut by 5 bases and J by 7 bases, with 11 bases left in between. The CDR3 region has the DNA TGTGCCAGCAGCGGTGCCAACCGTGGCTACACCTCC. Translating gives CASSGANRGYTS.

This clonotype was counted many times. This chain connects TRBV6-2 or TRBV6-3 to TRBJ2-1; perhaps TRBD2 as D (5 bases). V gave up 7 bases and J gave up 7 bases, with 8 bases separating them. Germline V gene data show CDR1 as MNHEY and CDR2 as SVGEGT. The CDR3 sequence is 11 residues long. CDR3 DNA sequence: TGTGCCAGCACAGCGGTGAATGAGCAGTTCTTC. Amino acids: CASTAVNEQFF.

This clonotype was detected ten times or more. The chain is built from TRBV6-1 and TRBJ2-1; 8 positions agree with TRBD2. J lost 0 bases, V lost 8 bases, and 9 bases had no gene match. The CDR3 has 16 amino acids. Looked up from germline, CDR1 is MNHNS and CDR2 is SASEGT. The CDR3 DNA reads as TGTGCCAGCGCGCGAATAGCGGGGAGCTCCTACAATGAGCAGTTCTTC. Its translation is CASARIAGSSYNEQFF.

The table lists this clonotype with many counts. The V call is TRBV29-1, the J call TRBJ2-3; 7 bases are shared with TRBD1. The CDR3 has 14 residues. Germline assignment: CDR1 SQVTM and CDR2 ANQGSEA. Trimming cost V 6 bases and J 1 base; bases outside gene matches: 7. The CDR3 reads CSVRDRVGTDTQYF. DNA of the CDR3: TGCAGCGTCCGAGACAGGGTTGGCACAGATACGCAGTATTTT.

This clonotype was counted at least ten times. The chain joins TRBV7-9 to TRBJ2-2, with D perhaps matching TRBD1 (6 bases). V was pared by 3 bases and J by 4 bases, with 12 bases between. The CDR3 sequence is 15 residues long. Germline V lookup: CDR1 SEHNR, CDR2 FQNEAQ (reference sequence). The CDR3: CASSFLQGVTGELFF. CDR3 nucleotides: TGTGCCAGCAGCTTTCTACAGGGTGTCACCGGGGAGCTGTTTTTT.

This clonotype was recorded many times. In DNA form, the CDR3 reads TGTGCCAGCAGACCCACAGGGGTTATCATCCATGAGCAGTTCTTC. This encodes CASRPTGVIIHEQFF. The chain uses TRBV6-2 or TRBV6-3 and TRBJ2-1; 7 bases fit TRBD1. Germline lookup yields CDR1 MNHEY and CDR2 SVGEGT. The CDR3 is 15 amino acids. J was trimmed by 8 bases and V by 6 bases; bases with no gene match: 13.